The 5 T cell receptor beta chains in this list originate from one sample, sequenced in a study of T cell repertoires in cytomegalovirus infection. TCRdb re-called the reads through MiXCR, storing one row per CDR3 protein. The sample has about 770,000 distinct CDR3 sequences; about 29% are singletons. Antigens of these TCRs are unknown. The starting material was cultured CD8+ T cells from PBMCs, obtained from culture after CMV antigen stimulation. Receptors were obtained from a human donor in good health (CMV status not recorded). Some clones in this sample may be carry-over from other donors' samples.

Many counts were recorded for this clonotype. This rearrangement joins TRBV12-3 or TRBV12-4 to TRBJ1-1; D possibly corresponds to TRBD1 (5 bases). CDR3 length: 15 amino acids. Trimming cost V 4 bases and J 0 bases, with 12 bases left between them. As DNA, the CDR3 is TGTGCCAGCAGTTCCTACAGGACAATGAACACTGAAGCTTTCTTT. Translated: CASSSYRTMNTEAFF.

V usage is TRBV7-3 and J usage is TRBJ2-5; TRBD1 matches at 10 bases. Unmatched junction bases numbered 6, after V lost 6 bases and J lost 5 bases. The germline CDR1 and CDR2 sequences are SGHTA and FQGTGA. This CDR3 has 14 residues. CDR3 loop: CASRTGQGDETQYF. The CDR3 DNA reads as TGTGCCAGCAGAACCGGACAGGGGGATGAGACCCAGTACTTC.

This clonotype was seen a few times. V usage is TRBV6-1 and J usage is TRBJ2-7, with D tentatively TRBD1 (6 bases). Germline loops: CDR1 MNHNS, CDR2 SASEGT. V was pared by 4 bases and J by 0 bases, with 10 bases between. The length of the CDR3 is 14 residues. As DNA, the CDR3 is TGTGCCAGCAGTGGTACAGGGTCCTCCTACGAGCAGTACTTC. It translates to CASSGTGSSYEQYF.

This clonotype was observed a handful of times. The chain employs TRBV27 and TRBJ1-1; the D is unclear. The V gene's germline CDR1 is MNHEY and CDR2 SMNVEV (reference sequence). V gave up 4 bases and J gave up 8 bases, with 14 bases separating them. The CDR3 is made up of 13 amino acids. The CDR3 loop reads CASSSLSGSEAFF. CDR3 sequence (DNA): TGTGCCAGCAGTTCGCTCTCCGGGTCGGAAGCTTTCTTT.

This rearrangement joins TRBV19 to TRBJ1-2; 8 nucleotides match TRBD1. The CDR3 runs 15 residues. The trim removed 4 bases at V and 3 bases at J, leaving 7 bases unmatched. The germline CDR1 and CDR2 sequences are LNHDA and SQIVND (reference sequence). This CDR3 reads CASSSRDRLYYGYTF. The CDR3 coding sequence is TGTGCCAGTAGTAGCCGGGACAGGCTTTACTATGGCTACACCTTC.